This TCR beta chain originates from a study of blood T cells in healthy people across ages. The use of a sample-barcoded 5' primer and a J-beta primer mix characterized a second PCR of about 7 to 12 cycles. In TCRdb, the 5' RACE reads were re-called with MiXCR into one record per CDR3 protein. The table records 1.5 million to 2 million distinct CDR3 sequences, roughly two fifths of them present only once. There are 15 residues in the CDR3. Per the germline V gene, CDR1 is DFQATT and CDR2 is SNEGSKA (reference sequence). V was clipped by 6 bases and J by 3 bases; unmatched bases: 12. As regards this clonotype: Its antigen is currently unknown.

Whole-study findings and limits: CMV status of donors was unknown, possibly confounding expanded clonotype changes.

The sample comprised blood. V is TRBV20-1 and J is TRBJ2-7, with 9 bases matching TRBD2. The receptor's source is a human donor in good health. The CDR3 is CSAKGGASGIYEQYF. The CDR3 nucleotides read TGCAGTGCAAAAGGCGGGGCTAGCGGGATCTACGAGCAGTACTTC.